The TCR beta chain under discussion was sequenced for a study of T-cell reconstitution after alpha-beta-depleted transplantation in children. TCRbeta library construction was performed incorporating unique molecular identifiers. TCRdb redid the calling of the PCR reads with MiXCR, one entry per CDR3 protein. In the table there are roughly 790,000 distinct CDR3 sequences, under 20% of which are singletons. The V end lost 2 bases, the J end lost 0 bases, and 10 bases lay between the germline ends. Germline CDR1 SGHVS, CDR2 FQNEAQ. There are 16 residues in the CDR3. This clonotype has only a few counts. The antigen is not known. General study points: Reported findings indicate that, about two months after transplant, alpha-beta T cells came from several hundred expanded clones, which were derived from non-depleted graft cells. Surviving recipient T cells and thymic progenitors produced the high day-60 TCRbeta diversity seen in some patients.

V and J are TRBV7-8 and TRBJ2-2; D ambiguous. The receptor was isolated from a male patient aged 10 to 17 who had a stem cell transplant for acute lymphoblastic leukemia, so the T cells may come from the graft donor. The sequences come from PBMCs, mostly from graft donor cells, collected 360 days after TCRalphabeta/CD19-depleted stem cell transplant. CDR3 DNA: TGTGCCAGCAGCTTAACGAGGCTCGCGAACACCGGGGAGCTGTTTTTT. Translated, it gives CASSLTRLANTGELFF.